The sequence of this TCR beta chain was determined in a study of CD8+ T cells in alopecia areata. Study information: In an open-label trial, patients got 5 to 10 mg tofacitinib twice daily. Treatment with tofacitinib (6 to 18 months) was followed by 6 months off drug.

The sequencing template was cDNA reverse transcribed from extracted RNA. Assay used: immunoSEQ multiplex PCR; TCRdb lists only in-frame clones, some missing. Counted here are 150,000 to 200,000 clones, around 63% occurring once; the ten biggest clones make up roughly 1.7%. This clone turned up a few times. Its antigen is unknown. General study findings and limits: Elevated clonality characterized lesional scalp relative to normal scalp, particularly in alopecia totalis/universalis. Sequencing of scalp samples also includes resident alphabeta T cells from normal skin.

The CDR3 runs to 14 residues. Trimming left V 4 bases short and J 7 bases short, with 19 bases between. Germline-derived CDR1 and CDR2 are SQVTM and ANQGSEA. The receptor was isolated from a human donor with alopecia areata. The chain uses TRBV29-1 and TRBJ2-5, with D perhaps TRBD1 (5 bases). Specimen: CD4+ T cells sorted from blood, collected at week 0. CDR3 nucleotides: TGCAGCGTTGTCCTGTCAGGGCTTTGGGTGACCCAGTACTTC. Residues: CSVVLSGLWVTQYF.